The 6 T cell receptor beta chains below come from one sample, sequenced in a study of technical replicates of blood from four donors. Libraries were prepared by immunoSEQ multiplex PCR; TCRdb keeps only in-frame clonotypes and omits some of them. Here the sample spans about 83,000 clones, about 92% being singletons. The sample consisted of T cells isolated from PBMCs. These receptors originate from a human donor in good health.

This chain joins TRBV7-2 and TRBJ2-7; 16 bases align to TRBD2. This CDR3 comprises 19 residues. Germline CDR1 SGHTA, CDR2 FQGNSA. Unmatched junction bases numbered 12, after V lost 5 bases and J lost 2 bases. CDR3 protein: CASSPPPGLAGGRPYEQYF. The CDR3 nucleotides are TGTGCCAGCAGCCCCCCACCGGGACTAGCGGGAGGGAGGCCCTACGAGCAGTACTTC. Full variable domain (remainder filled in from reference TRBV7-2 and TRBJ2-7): GAGVSQSPSNKVTEKGKDVELRCDPISGHTALYWYRQSLGQGLEFLIYFQGNSAPDKSGLPSDRFSAERTGGSVSTLTIQRTQQEDSAVYLCASSPPPGLAGGRPYEQYFGPGTRLTVT.

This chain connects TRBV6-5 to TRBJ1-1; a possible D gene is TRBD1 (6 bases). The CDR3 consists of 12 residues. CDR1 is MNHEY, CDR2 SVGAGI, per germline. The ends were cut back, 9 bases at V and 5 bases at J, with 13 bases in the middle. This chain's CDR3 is CASAGAGTEAFF. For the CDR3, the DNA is TGTGCCAGTGCAGGGGCAGGAACTGAAGCTTTCTTT.

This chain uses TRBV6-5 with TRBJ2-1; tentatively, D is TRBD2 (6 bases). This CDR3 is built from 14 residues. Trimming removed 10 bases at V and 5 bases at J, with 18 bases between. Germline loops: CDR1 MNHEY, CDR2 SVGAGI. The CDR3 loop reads CATAVGGVNNEQFF. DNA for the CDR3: TGTGCCACAGCGGTTGGCGGGGTCAACAATGAGCAGTTCTTC.

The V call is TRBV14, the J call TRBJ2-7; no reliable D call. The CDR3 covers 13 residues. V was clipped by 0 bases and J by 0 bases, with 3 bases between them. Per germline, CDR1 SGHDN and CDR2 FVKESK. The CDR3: CASSQDHSYEQYF. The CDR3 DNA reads TGTGCCAGCAGCCAAGATCACTCCTACGAGCAGTACTTC.

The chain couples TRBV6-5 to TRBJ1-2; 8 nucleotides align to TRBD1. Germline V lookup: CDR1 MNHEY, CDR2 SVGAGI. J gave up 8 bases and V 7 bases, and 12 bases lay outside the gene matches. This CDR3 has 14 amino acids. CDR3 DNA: TGTGCCAGCACAAAGACAGGGGCCCCGGGCGGCTACACCTTC. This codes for CASTKTGAPGGYTF.

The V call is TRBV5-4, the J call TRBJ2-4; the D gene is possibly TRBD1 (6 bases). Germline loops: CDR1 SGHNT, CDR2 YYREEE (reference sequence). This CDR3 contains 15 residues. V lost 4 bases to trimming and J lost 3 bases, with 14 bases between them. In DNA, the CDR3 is TGTGCCAGCAGCATAGAAGGGGGTGGCAAAAACATTCAGTACTTC. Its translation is CASSIEGGGKNIQYF.